These 2 T cell receptor beta chains were all obtained from the same sample, sequenced in a study of blood T cell repertoires in COVID-19. Assay used: immunoSEQ multiplex PCR; TCRdb lists only in-frame clones, some missing. The sample shows about 220,000 clones, roughly 85% of them seen only once. The specimen sequenced was peripheral blood. These TCRs come from a woman of 80 years or more with acute or convalescent COVID-19.

The chain joins TRBV6-5 to TRBJ1-1, with D hard to call. CDR3 size: 15 residues. CDR1 is MNHEY and CDR2 is SVGAGI in the germline V gene. The ends were cut back, 8 bases at V and 0 bases at J, with 16 bases in the middle. The CDR3 bases are TGTGCCAGCGCAGACCCGGCGGCAATGAACACTGAAGCTTTCTTT. Protein product: CASADPAAMNTEAFF.

The V call is TRBV7-6, the J call TRBJ2-5, with 11 bases fitting TRBD2. The CDR3 totals 15 residues. Germline V gives CDR1 SGHVS, CDR2 FNYEAQ. Trimming removed 4 bases from V and 4 bases from J; junction bases left unmatched: 5. The CDR3 here is CASSSAGTSGETQYF. As DNA, the CDR3 is TGTGCCAGCAGCTCTGCGGGGACTAGCGGAGAGACCCAGTACTTC.